Below are 24 T cell receptor beta chains sequenced from a single sample in a study of T cell repertoires in cytomegalovirus infection. For these TCRs, the target antigens are not known. TCRdb called the reads again in MiXCR, with one record for every CDR3 protein. The sample lists around 310,000 distinct CDR3 sequences; under 35% were seen once. Source: cultured PBMCs, taken from culture after CMV antigen stimulation. The receptors were gathered from a human donor in good health (CMV status not recorded). Some clones in this sample may be carry-over from other donors' samples.

The chain recombines TRBV7-4 with TRBJ2-1, with D perhaps matching TRBD1 (5 bases). The CDR3 totals 12 residues. Trimming took 5 bases from V and 7 from J, leaving 9 bases between them. The germline gives CDR1 SGHVT, CDR2 SQSDAQ. The CDR3 coding sequence is TGTGCCAGCAGCCCCACAGGTAATGAGCAGTTCTTC. This gives the protein CASSPTGNEQFF.

This clonotype was seen only a few times. The chain uses TRBV6-2 or TRBV6-3 and TRBJ2-1; tentatively, D is TRBD2 (5 bases). The CDR3 loop spans 14 amino acids. Trimming removed 5 bases at V and 9 bases at J, with 17 bases between. Per germline, CDR1 MNHEY and CDR2 SVGEGT. This chain's CDR3 is CASSTGSRAREQFF. CDR3 in DNA: TGTGCCAGCAGTACGGGCTCGAGGGCGCGTGAGCAGTTCTTC.

This sequence joins TRBV10-3 and TRBJ1-3; TRBD1 might be the D (5 bases). V lost 6 bases, J lost 0 bases, and 12 bases lay in between. Germline V gives CDR1 ENHRY, CDR2 SYGVKD. CDR3 length equals 15 residues. The CDR3 DNA reads TGTGCCATCAGGCCCTCCAGGGTCTCTGGAAACACCATATATTTT. It codes for CAIRPSRVSGNTIYF.

The rearrangement joins TRBV28 to TRBJ2-3, with 13 bases matching TRBD2. The CDR3 loop spans 14 amino acids. Per the germline V gene, CDR1 is MDHEN and CDR2 is SYDVKM. With 8 bases clipped from V and 4 bases from J, the junction kept 3 bases outside the gene matches. The CDR3 bases are TGTGCCAGCGGTACTAGCGGGAGGGCAGATACGCAGTATTTT. Amino acids: CASGTSGRADTQYF.

The V gene is TRBV6-1, the J gene TRBJ2-1, with D maybe TRBD1 (6 bases). In germline, CDR1 is MNHNS, CDR2 SASEGT. The CDR3 runs 15 residues. The ends were cut back, 7 bases at V and 9 bases at J, with 22 bases in the middle. CDR3 protein: CASTTGSRVGSEQFF. In nucleotides, the CDR3 is TGTGCCAGCACCACAGGGTCGAGGGTTGGGAGTGAGCAGTTCTTC.

This clonotype appeared many times. The junction and the germline gene differ at one end; a read error may be behind it. This chain links TRBV7-6 with TRBJ2-1, with 16 bases lining up with TRBD2. The germline V gene has CDR1 SGHVS and CDR2 FNYEAQ. There are 15 residues in the CDR3. The CDR3 loop reads CASSLDGTSGGVSAF. CDR3 in DNA: TGTGCCAGCAGCTTAGATGGGACTAGCGGGGGGGTCTCCGCCTTC.

The rearrangement joins TRBV11-1 to TRBJ2-2; no definite D call. Germline V gene sequence: CDR1 SGHAT, CDR2 FQDESV (reference sequence). The V and J ends lost 1 base and 8 bases respectively, with 11 bases between them. CDR3 length equals 14 residues. The CDR3 DNA reads as TGTGCCAGCAGCTTAGGGAGTAGACCGGGGGAGCTGTTTTTT. It specifies CASSLGSRPGELFF. The full variable domain, with the rest looked up from reference TRBV11-1 and TRBJ2-2, is EAEVAQSPRYKITEKSQAVAFWCDPISGHATLYWYRQILGQGPELLVQFQDESVVDDSQLPKDRFSAERLKGVDSTLKIQPAELGDSAMYLCASSLGSRPGELFFGEGSRLTVL.

In its sample, this clonotype was seen many times. The CDR3 protein is CASSAGQGNGYTF. CDR3 coding DNA: TGTGCCAGCAGCGCTGGACAGGGGAATGGCTACACCTTC. This sequence joins TRBV7-2 and TRBJ1-2; 9 positions match TRBD1. This CDR3 region has 13 residues. In germline, CDR1 is SGHTA, CDR2 FQGNSA. The trim removed 5 bases at V and 6 bases at J, leaving 4 bases unmatched.

This clonotype was found a few times. The chain has TRBV4-1 and TRBJ2-5; a possible D gene is TRBD2 (5 bases). Trimming took 4 bases from V and 4 from J, leaving 10 bases between them. The CDR3 totals 13 residues. CDR1 is MGHRA, CDR2 YSYEKL, per germline. Here the CDR3 DNA reads TGCGCCAGCAGCCTCATCAGCGGAGAGACCCAGTACTTC. Translating it yields CASSLISGETQYF.

In this sample, this clonotype turned up a few times. This chain uses TRBV20-1 with TRBJ2-1, with TRBD2 identical over 8 bases. Germline CDR1 is DFQATT and CDR2 is SNEGSKA (reference sequence). The CDR3 contains 14 residues. The J segment lost 3 bases and the V segment lost 5 bases, leaving 6 bases of the junction unmatched. The DNA for the CDR3 is TGCAGTGCTTGGGGACTAGACAACTACAATGAGCAGTTCTTC. Protein: CSAWGLDNYNEQFF.

In its sample, this clonotype was seen a few times. The V and J genes are TRBV12-3 or TRBV12-4 and TRBJ2-7; 12 positions match TRBD2. The trim removed 6 bases at V and 3 bases at J, leaving 6 bases unmatched. The CDR3 covers 15 residues. DNA of the CDR3: TGTGCCAGCAGGGTTGGGACTAGCGGGCTCTACGAGCAGTACTTC. This codes for CASRVGTSGLYEQYF.

The chain links TRBV10-3 to TRBJ2-5, with 13 bases identical to TRBD2. The trim removed 6 bases at V and 4 bases at J, leaving 5 bases unmatched. From germline, CDR1 is ENHRY and CDR2 SYGVKD. The CDR3 is made up of 15 amino acids. The CDR3: CAIRSGLAGRETQYF. In DNA, the CDR3 is TGTGCCATCAGGTCGGGACTAGCGGGACGAGAGACCCAGTACTTC.

This clonotype came up a few times. The chain couples TRBV6-1 to TRBJ1-6; no definite D call. Per the germline V gene, CDR1 is MNHNS and CDR2 is SASEGT. V was shortened by 0 bases and J by 7 bases, with 4 bases between the two germline ends. This CDR3 has 13 residues. CDR3 sequence (DNA): TGTGCCAGCAGTGAAGCTGGGAATTCACCCCTCCACTTT. Translated, it gives CASSEAGNSPLHF.

This rearrangement joins TRBV6-2 or TRBV6-3 to TRBJ1-5; a possible D gene is TRBD1 (6 bases). Per the germline V gene, CDR1 is MNHEY and CDR2 is SVGEGT. Trimming took 5 bases from V and 6 from J, leaving 23 bases between them. This CDR3 comprises 17 residues. CDR3 in amino acids: CASSRSGSGTTGQPQHF. The CDR3 DNA follows: TGTGCCAGCAGTCGCTCTGGGAGCGGGACAACGGGTCAGCCCCAGCATTTT.

This clonotype has more than one count but fewer than ten. V gene TRBV5-1 combines with J gene TRBJ2-2, with D maybe TRBD2 (6 bases). Germline V gene lookup returns CDR1 SGHRS and CDR2 YFSETQ. The length of the CDR3 is 15 residues. The V end lost 6 bases, the J end lost 2 bases, and 14 bases lay between the germline ends. The DNA of the CDR3 is TGCGCCAGCACCCCCGGCGGGATAAACACCGGGGAGCTGTTTTTT. It translates to CASTPGGINTGELFF.

Many counts were recorded for this clonotype. The genes are TRBV19 and TRBJ1-1; a weak D match, TRBD1 (5 bases). The CDR3 is 16 residues long. Germline assignment: CDR1 LNHDA and CDR2 SQIVND (reference sequence). Trimming cost V 1 base and J 0 bases, with 12 bases left between them. CDR3 sequence reads: CASSIVPGRLNTEAFF. The CDR3 nucleotides are TGTGCCAGTAGTATAGTCCCGGGACGGCTGAACACTGAAGCTTTCTTT.

As regards this clonotype: One end of the junction varies from germline; a read error may be responsible. The V gene is TRBV3-1, the J gene TRBJ1-1, with D perhaps TRBD1 (6 bases). Germline CDR1 LGHDT, CDR2 YNNKEL (reference sequence). The CDR3 is 13 amino acids. The CDR3 spells CASIQPGQSEAFF. The CDR3, as DNA: TGTGCCAGCATCCAACCAGGACAGAGCGAAGCTTTCTTT. The variable domain in full, with the rest retrieved from reference TRBV3-1 and TRBJ1-1, is DTAVSQTPKYLVTQMGNDKSIKCEQNLGHDTMYWYKQDSKKFLKIMFSYNNKELIINETVPNRFSPKSPDKAHLNLHINSLELGDSAVYFCASIQPGQSEAFFGQGTRLTVV.

This clonotype appeared a few times. The V and J genes are TRBV23-1 and TRBJ2-3; TRBD2 aligns across 8 bases. TRBV23-1 is sorted into the ORF group, with uncertain function. V lost 1 base and J lost 0; bases outside the gene matches: 15. This CDR3 has 20 residues. The CDR3 DNA follows: TGCGCCAGCAGTCAATTATTATCCGGGGGGGCTCCCATTAGCACAGATACGCAGTATTTT. Translating it yields CASSQLLSGGAPISTDTQYF.

This clonotype has only a few counts. This chain joins TRBV12-3 or TRBV12-4 and TRBJ1-1; the match to TRBD1 covers 10 bases. CDR3 length: 16 amino acids. Trimming took 3 bases from V and 3 from J; bases not matched to a gene: 7. CDR3 in DNA: TGTGCCAGCAGTTTTGGGGGACAGGGGTATTACACTGAAGCTTTCTTT. Residues: CASSFGGQGYYTEAFF.

The chain uses TRBV27 and TRBJ1-5, with 12 bases lining up with TRBD1. The CDR3 is 17 residues long. Germline-derived CDR1 and CDR2 are MNHEY and SMNVEV (reference sequence). V shed 5 bases, J shed 2 bases, and the junction held 7 bases outside the gene matches. The CDR3 nucleotides read TGTGCCAGCAGTGGGGACAGGGGGCTTGGGGGCAATCAGCCCCAGCATTTT. This codes for CASSGDRGLGGNQPQHF.

This clonotype appeared a few times. The rearrangement links TRBV12-3 or TRBV12-4 to TRBJ2-3; 7 nucleotides match TRBD2. The CDR3 runs to 15 residues. Unmatched junction bases numbered 3, after V lost 3 bases and J lost 0 bases. The CDR3 here is CASSFSSGSTDTQYF. The CDR3 nucleotides are TGTGCCAGCAGTTTTTCTAGCGGTAGCACAGATACGCAGTATTTT.

The chain combines TRBV12-3 or TRBV12-4 with TRBJ1-2; a weak D match, TRBD1 (5 bases). This CDR3 is 15 amino acids long. The V end lost 6 bases, the J end lost 2 bases, and 16 bases lay between the germline ends. The CDR3 coding sequence is TGTGCCAGCAGCCACACTGGGGCCCAAAACTATGGCTACACCTTC. Residues: CASSHTGAQNYGYTF.

As DNA, the CDR3 is TGTGCCATCAGTGAGCTGGCTAGCGGGAGTGATACGCAGTATTTT. Its protein product is CAISELASGSDTQYF. The rearrangement links TRBV10-3 to TRBJ2-3, with TRBD2 matching over 10 bases. V dropped 2 bases and J dropped 6; count of bases not matched to a gene: 5. The CDR3 runs to 15 residues. Germline V gene sequence: CDR1 ENHRY, CDR2 SYGVKD.

In DNA, the CDR3 is TGTGCCAGCACCACAACGACTAGTACCTACGAGCAGTACTTC. Protein product: CASTTTTSTYEQYF. The chain carries TRBV12-3 or TRBV12-4 and TRBJ2-7, with TRBD2 as a possible D gene (6 bases). This CDR3 has 14 residues. V lost 7 bases and J lost 2, with 15 bases in between.